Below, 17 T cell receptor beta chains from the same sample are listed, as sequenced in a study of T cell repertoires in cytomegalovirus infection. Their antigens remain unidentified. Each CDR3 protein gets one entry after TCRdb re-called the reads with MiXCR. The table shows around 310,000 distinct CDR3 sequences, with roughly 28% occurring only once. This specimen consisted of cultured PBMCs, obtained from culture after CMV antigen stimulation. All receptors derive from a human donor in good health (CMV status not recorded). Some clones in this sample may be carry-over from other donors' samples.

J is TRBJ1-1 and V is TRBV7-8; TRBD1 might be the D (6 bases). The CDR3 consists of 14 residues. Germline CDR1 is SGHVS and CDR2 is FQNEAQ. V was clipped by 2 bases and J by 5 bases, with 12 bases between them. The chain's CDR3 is CASSLLTGSTEAFF. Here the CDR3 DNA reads TGTGCCAGCAGCTTACTAACAGGGAGTACTGAAGCTTTCTTT.

This CDR3 is CATAPYGEQYF. In DNA, the CDR3 is TGTGCCACCGCCCCATACGGGGAGCAGTACTTC. V usage is TRBV2 and J usage is TRBJ2-7; no reliable D call. Deletions cut 10 bases from V and 7 bases from J, with 14 bases between. CDR1 and CDR2 (germline): SNHLY, FYNNEI. The CDR3 is 11 residues long.

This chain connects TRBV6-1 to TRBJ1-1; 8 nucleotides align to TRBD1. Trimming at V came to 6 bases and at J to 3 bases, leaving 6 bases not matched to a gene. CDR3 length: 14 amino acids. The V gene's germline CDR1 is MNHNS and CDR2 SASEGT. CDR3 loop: CASSDRGPYTEAFF. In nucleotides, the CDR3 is TGTGCCAGCAGCGACAGGGGCCCCTACACTGAAGCTTTCTTT.

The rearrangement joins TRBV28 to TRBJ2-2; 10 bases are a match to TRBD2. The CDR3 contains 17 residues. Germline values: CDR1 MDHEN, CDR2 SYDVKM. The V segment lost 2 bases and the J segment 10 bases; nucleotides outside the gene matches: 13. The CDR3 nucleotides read TGTGCCAGCAGTTTAGTCCTCTCAGCGGGGGGGAGGAAGGAGCTGTTTTTT. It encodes CASSLVLSAGGRKELFF.

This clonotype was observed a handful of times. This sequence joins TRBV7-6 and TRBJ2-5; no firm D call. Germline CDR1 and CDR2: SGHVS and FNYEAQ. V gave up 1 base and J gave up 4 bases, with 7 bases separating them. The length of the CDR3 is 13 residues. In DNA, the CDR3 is TGTGCCAGCAGCTTAGGGTTGAGAGAGACCCAGTACTTC. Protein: CASSLGLRETQYF.

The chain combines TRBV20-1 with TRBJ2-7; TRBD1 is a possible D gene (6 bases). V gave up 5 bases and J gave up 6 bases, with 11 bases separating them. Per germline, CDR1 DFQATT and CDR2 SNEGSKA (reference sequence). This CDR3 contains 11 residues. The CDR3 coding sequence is TGCAGTGCTTATGGGGGCCGCGAGCAGTACTTC. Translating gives CSAYGGREQYF.

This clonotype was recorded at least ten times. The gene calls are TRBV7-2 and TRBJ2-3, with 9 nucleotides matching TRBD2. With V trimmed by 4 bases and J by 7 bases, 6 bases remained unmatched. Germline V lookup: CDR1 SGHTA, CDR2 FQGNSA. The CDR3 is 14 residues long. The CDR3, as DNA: TGTGCCAGCAGCTCAGCGGGGGGTTCTAATACGCAGTATTTT. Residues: CASSSAGGSNTQYF. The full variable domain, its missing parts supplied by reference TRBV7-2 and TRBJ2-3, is GAGVSQSPSNKVTEKGKDVELRCDPISGHTALYWYRQSLGQGLEFLIYFQGNSAPDKSGLPSDRFSAERTGGSVSTLTIQRTQQEDSAVYLCASSSAGGSNTQYFGPGTRLTVL.

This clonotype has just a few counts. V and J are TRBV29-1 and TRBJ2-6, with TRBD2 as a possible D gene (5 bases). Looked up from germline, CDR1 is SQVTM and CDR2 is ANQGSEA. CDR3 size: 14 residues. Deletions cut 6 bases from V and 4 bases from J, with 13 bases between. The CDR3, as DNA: TGCAGCGTCCTCCGGGATACAGGGGCCAACGTCCTGACTTTC. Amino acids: CSVLRDTGANVLTF. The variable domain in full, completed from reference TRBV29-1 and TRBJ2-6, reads SAVISQKPSRDICQRGTSLTIQCQVDSQVTMMFWYRQQPGQSLTLIATANQGSEATYESGFVIDKFPISRPNLTFSTLTVSNMSPEDSSIYLCSVLRDTGANVLTFGAGSRLTVL.

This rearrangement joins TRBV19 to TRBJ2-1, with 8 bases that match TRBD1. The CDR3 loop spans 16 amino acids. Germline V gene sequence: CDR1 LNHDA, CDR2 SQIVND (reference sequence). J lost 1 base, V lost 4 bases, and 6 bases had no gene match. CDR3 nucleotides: TGTGCCAGTAGTAATAGACAGGGGAGATCCTACAATGAGCAGTTCTTC. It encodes CASSNRQGRSYNEQFF.

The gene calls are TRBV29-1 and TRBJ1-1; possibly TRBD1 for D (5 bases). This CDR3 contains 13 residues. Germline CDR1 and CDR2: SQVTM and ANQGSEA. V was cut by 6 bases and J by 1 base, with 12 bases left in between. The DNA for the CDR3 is TGCAGCGTCGCCCAGACAGCGAACACTGAAGCTTTCTTT. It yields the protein CSVAQTANTEAFF.

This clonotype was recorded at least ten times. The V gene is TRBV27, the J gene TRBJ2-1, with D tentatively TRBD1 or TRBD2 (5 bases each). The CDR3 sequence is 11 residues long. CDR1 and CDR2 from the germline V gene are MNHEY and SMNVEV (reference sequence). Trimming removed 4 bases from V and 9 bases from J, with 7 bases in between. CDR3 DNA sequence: TGTGCCAGCAGTTGGGGGAGTGAGCAGTTCTTC. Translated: CASSWGSEQFF.

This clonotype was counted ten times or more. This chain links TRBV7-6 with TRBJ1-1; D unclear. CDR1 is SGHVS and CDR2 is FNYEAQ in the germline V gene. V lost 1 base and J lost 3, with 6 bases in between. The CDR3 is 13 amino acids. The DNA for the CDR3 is TGTGCCAGCAGCTTAGAGGGAGACACTGAAGCTTTCTTT. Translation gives CASSLEGDTEAFF. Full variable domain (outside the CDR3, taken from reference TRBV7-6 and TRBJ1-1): GAGVSQSPRYKVTKRGQDVALRCDPISGHVSLYWYRQALGQGPEFLTYFNYEAQQDKSGLPNDRFSAERPEGSISTLTIQRTEQRDSAMYRCASSLEGDTEAFFGQGTRLTVV.

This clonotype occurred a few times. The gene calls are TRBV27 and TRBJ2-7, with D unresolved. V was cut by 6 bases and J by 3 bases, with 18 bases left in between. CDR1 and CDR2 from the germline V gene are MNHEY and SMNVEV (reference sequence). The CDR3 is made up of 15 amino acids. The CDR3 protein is CASSIDPWPNYEQYF. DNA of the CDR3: TGTGCCAGCAGCATCGACCCCTGGCCCAACTACGAGCAGTACTTC.

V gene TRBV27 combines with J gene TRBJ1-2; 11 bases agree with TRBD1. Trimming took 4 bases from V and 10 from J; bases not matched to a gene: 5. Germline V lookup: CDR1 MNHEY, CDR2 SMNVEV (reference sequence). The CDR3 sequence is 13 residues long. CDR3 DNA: TGTGCCAGCAGTTCTTGGACAGGGGGCGACTACACCTTC. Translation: CASSSWTGGDYTF.

CDR3 nucleotide sequence: TGTGCCAGCAGCCACGAACTAGCGGGAGGACTCCAAGAGACCCAGTACTTC. Translating it yields CASSHELAGGLQETQYF. This sequence joins TRBV4-2 and TRBJ2-5, with 12 bases identical to TRBD2. V trimming: 3 bases; J trimming: 1 base; junction bases outside the gene matches: 6. Germline V lookup: CDR1 LGHNA, CDR2 YNFKEQ. The CDR3 contains 17 residues.

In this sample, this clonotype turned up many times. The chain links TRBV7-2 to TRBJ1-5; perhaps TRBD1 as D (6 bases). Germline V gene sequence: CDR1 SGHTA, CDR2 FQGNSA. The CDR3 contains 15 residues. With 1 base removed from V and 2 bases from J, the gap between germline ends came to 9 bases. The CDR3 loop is CASSLGGQRNQPQHF. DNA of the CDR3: TGTGCCAGCAGCTTAGGGGGGCAGCGCAATCAGCCCCAGCATTTT.

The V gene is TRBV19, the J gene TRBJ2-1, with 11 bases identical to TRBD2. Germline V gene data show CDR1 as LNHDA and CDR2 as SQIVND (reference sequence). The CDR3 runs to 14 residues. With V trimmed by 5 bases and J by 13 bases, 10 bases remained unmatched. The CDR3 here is CASSLSSGGLPQFF. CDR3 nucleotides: TGTGCCAGTAGTCTCTCTAGCGGGGGGCTACCACAGTTCTTC.